This T cell receptor (beta chain) came from a study of cytomegalovirus exposure and HLA in healthy donors (dated by TCRdb to between 2016 and 2019). In the study overall: An earlier analysis of approximately 550 of the donors reported about 250 Gb of sequence data and some 120 million unique TCR beta sequences from 150 million to 200 million T cells. Roughly 300 gigabases of sequencing data and approximately 92 million unique TCR sequences made up an early release that covered 640 HLA-typed donors. Among the approximately 400 genotyped donors, roughly 80% belonged to the genetic ancestry cluster associated with self-reported Caucasian donors. The study aimed to test whether signatures of past pathogen exposure could be identified by cataloging public T cell receptors. Using immunosequencing, the study profiled T cell repertoires from 666 subjects and related those repertoires to cytomegalovirus serostatus. Besides the first cohort of roughly 640 subjects, a separate validation cohort made up of about 120 different subjects was used. The study combined high-throughput TCR immunosequencing, statistical association of individual TCRs with disease status, and machine learning to predict cytomegalovirus infection status. A later analysis re-examined previously published TCR beta repertoires from hundreds of donors and added high-resolution HLA genotyping to investigate patterns of TCR occurrence. In the later analysis, no new phenotypic data were used to find candidate immune exposures; instead, reliance was placed on TCR beta sequences and their occurrence across donors. To decide whether each TCR beta V gene segment behaved as functional or pseudogenic, an earlier analysis of approximately 620 of the donors relied on high-throughput TCR beta sequencing. Donor age, sex, ethnicity and CMV serostatus were compiled together with the repertoire data. A later genetic analysis took genome-wide SNP genotypes for about three fifths of the roughly 700 donors and used that subset as a discovery cohort. Every repertoire in the discovery cohort had been generated on one and the same sequencing platform. Class I and class II HLA loci were covered by the typing at four-digit resolution. Typing coverage varied by locus: roughly 629-640 donors for A, B, C, DRB1 and DQB1; 500 to 550 for DQA1; over 600 for DPA1; more than 450 for DPB1. Because of strong linkage in the cohort, roughly five DR-DQ haplotypes were treated as single units for association and clustering. Among several hundred genotyped donors of the cohort, an average of around 250,000 unique TCR beta nucleotide sequences was sequenced per donor, of which approximately 18% were non-productive.

The V end loses 1 base and the J end loses 1 base, and a stretch of 9 bases separates them. The CDR3 covers 15 residues, taking in both the cysteine and the phenylalanine. Only the CDR3 DNA stays, 45 bases, in frame from base 1. The germline V gene (reference sequence) specifies LNHDA as CDR1 and SQIVND as CDR2. Details on this clone: No cognate antigen has been identified for it. The sample holds no much larger clone one base away, and base qualities are not on file.

The cohort comprised around 690 healthy bone marrow donors. Cohort members were all nominally healthy when sampled, although unrecorded immune exposures were likely present. The donor was CMV seronegative and belonged to the group of 352 seronegative cohort members. A peripheral blood sample was provided by each donor, and peripheral blood mononuclear cells were used for TCR beta sequencing. The Qiagen DNeasy Blood Extraction Kit was used to extract genomic DNA from the blood cell samples. The library was prepared using the immunoSEQ multiplex PCR assay. A mixture of 60 forward primers for TCR Vbeta segments and 13 reverse primers for TCR Jbeta segments was used in the multiplex PCR. Amplification of the CDR3 region of rearranged TCR beta genes was performed with a multiplex PCR assay on genomic DNA. The amplified TCR beta libraries were sequenced on the Illumina HiSeq System as 87-base-pair reads. The paper's processing steps were these. A later analysis counted 65 million to 90 million unique TCR beta chains across the 650 to 700 repertoires, and approximately 11 million of these chains were shared by at least two donors. A nearest-neighbor algorithm error-corrected the raw reads and collapsed the reads into unique sequences, merging closely related sequences to remove PCR and sequencing errors. V, D and J gene segments were assigned by aligning CDR3 sequences to IMGT reference sequences. Each retained sequence needed at least a six-nucleotide match to both a V gene segment and a J gene segment. Rearrangements were classified as productive when the CDR3 lacked stop codons and remained in frame with V and J, and all other rearrangements were classified as non-productive. Following IMGT convention, CDR3 was defined as the stretch from the second conserved V-encoded cysteine up to the conserved J-encoded phenylalanine. The earlier analysis of some 550 of the donors excluded any sequence lacking an unambiguous match to a single V gene segment. In an earlier analysis of 500 to 750 of the donors, V segments were called functional above 56.7% productive rearrangements and were called segregating when the between-donor standard deviation exceeded 5%. A statistical classification framework was built for diagnosing cytomegalovirus status from the catalog of TCR beta chain sequences. In a later analysis, V and J genes were assigned by comparing TCR nucleotide sequences against IMGT/GENE-DB human TR gene sequences. The TCRdist pipeline was used in a later analysis to assign CDR3 sequences and most-parsimonious VDJ recombination scenarios. In a later analysis, each TCR beta chain was defined by its CDR3 amino acid sequence together with its V-gene family, and reads without a unique V-gene family were excluded. To address suspected cross-contamination and a sequencing artifact, a later analysis removed some 620 highly shared, low-generation-probability nucleotide sequences. In a later analysis, a clonal expansion index for each public chain was calculated from normalized within-repertoire ranks of inferred template counts. A later analysis computed generation probabilities with a VDJ recombination model fitted to out-of-frame rearrangements, and checked the results against IGoR. In a later analysis, TCR-TCR, TCR-HLA and TCR-CMV co-occurrence was scored with hypergeometric tests, and a repertoire-size bias correction was applied to TCR pairs. A later analysis estimated false discovery rates by permuting HLA or CMV assignments 20 times. A later analysis grouped co-occurring TCRs with DBSCAN, adding TCRdist sequence similarity when clustering within HLA-allele-positive subsets. Co-occurrence clustering excluded repertoires with fewer than 30,000 or more than 120,000 public chains, plus five with anomalous nucleotide sharing. TCRdb's version of the immuneACCESS table is confined to in-frame rearrangements and falls short of the full clone set. An unresolved V gene accounts for under half of the shortfall where checked; the remainder is of unknown origin. V, J and clone size reflect that table, while D and trimming were determined from the DNA. This sample gives some 180,000 clones in total; roughly 80% of them show up just once. Of the sample, roughly 3% falls within the top ten clones.

Results the study describes overall, beyond this receptor: Most TCR sequences were observed very rarely across donors, whereas some public TCRs were present in many individuals. Linkage disequilibrium might explain the correlated functional status among segregating V segments, but an unknown experimental factor could not be ruled out. Compared with equally common non-associated chains, HLA-associated TCR beta chains in a later analysis were more clonally expanded and had lower generation probabilities. V-gene and J-gene trimming of TCR beta chains was associated with a missense DCLRE1C variant in a later genetic analysis, and the association was replicated in an independent cohort. According to a later analysis, parvovirus B19, influenza, CMV and Epstein-Barr virus appeared linked to several top co-occurrence clusters. Because some donors lacked HLA typing at each locus, the association tests relied only on the typed subset. The presence/absence analyses assumed that sequencing depth was roughly uniform across donors, and that assumption may not be true. The sequencing pipeline was judged likely to have produced a cluster of highly shared sequence variants as a technical artifact. Only TCR beta chains were sequenced in this cohort, and the absence of alpha or paired-chain data limited detectable features. According to a later genetic analysis, donors in an Asian-associated ancestry cluster had fewer N-insertions in productive TCRs than the approximately 650-donor mean. Broadly in line with IMGT annotations, most TCR beta V segments showed up in productive rearrangements about 90% or about 30% of the time in an earlier analysis of 450 to 600 of the donors. The study listed 164 TCR beta chains as associated with cytomegalovirus. The classifier was reported to diagnose cytomegalovirus status with high specificity and sensitivity in both the original and validation cohorts. Some 16 rarely observed V segments, including chromosome 9 orphons, were excluded from the earlier analysis of several hundred of the donors because counts were too low. Specific HLA alleles were associated with 15,000 to 20,000 TCR beta sequences at a false discovery rate of 0.05 in a later analysis. According to the authors, the approach could potentially be generalized to other disease states and immunological phenotypes. Assigning TCR associations to individual alleles was difficult when HLA alleles, especially DR and DQ, strongly co-occurred. In vitro tests confirmed that a few of the cytomegalovirus-associated TCR beta chains recognize cytomegalovirus antigens. A further reported finding was that TCR beta sequences accurately predicted the HLA-A and HLA-B alleles for most subjects in the first cohort. Some IMGT-functional V segments, including TRBV6-2 and TRBV6-3, could not be told apart with the 87-base-pair reads, so those segments were excluded. CMV serostatus was the only immune exposure information available for the cohort. In a later analysis, TCR association rates were found to vary across HLA loci, with the most associated TCRs seen for DRB1 alleles and the fewest for HLA-C alleles. Most CMV-associated TCR beta chains appeared to be HLA-restricted in a later analysis, and the HLA associations seemed to be driven largely by CMV exposure.

Sequencing input: PBMCs. The clonotype was recovered from a woman aged 25 to 39 in good health and CMV-seronegative. The chain couples TRBV19 to TRBJ2-3; TRBD2 might be the D gene, on 5 matching bases. CDR3 region: CASSIAGIGTDTQYF. The DNA sequence is as follows: TGTGCCAGTAGTATAGCGGGAATCGGCACAGATACGCAGTATTTT.